The 32 T cell receptor beta chains presented below share a single source sample, sequenced in a study of cytomegalovirus exposure and HLA in healthy donors. The PCR had 60 Vbeta and 13 Jbeta primers. The method was immunoSEQ multiplex PCR; TCRdb's version includes in-frame clones alone and lacks a portion of them. This table holds roughly 90,000 clones, roughly four fifths found once. The specimen was PBMCs. The receptor source for this set is a man aged 25 to 40 in good health and CMV-seropositive.

J is TRBJ2-3 and V is TRBV6-5; tentatively, D is TRBD1 (6 bases). This CDR3 contains 12 residues. V lost 4 bases and J lost 6, with 8 bases in between. Germline CDR1 and CDR2: MNHEY and SVGAGI. The CDR3 sequence: CASSSTGDTQYF. The CDR3 coding sequence is TGTGCCAGCAGTTCCACAGGGGATACGCAGTATTTT.

V usage is TRBV18 and J usage is TRBJ1-2; D gene unclear. Deletions cut 2 bases from V and 2 bases from J, with 12 bases between. Per the germline V gene, CDR1 is KGHSH and CDR2 is LQKENI. The CDR3 has 15 residues. CDR3 nucleotide sequence: TGTGCCAGCTCACCAGGCACGGGTCCCAACTATGGCTACACCTTC. It yields the protein CASSPGTGPNYGYTF.

The sample holds a few counts of this clone. This chain joins TRBV7-2 and TRBJ2-3, with 10 bases matching TRBD2. V was clipped by 2 bases and J by 4 bases; unmatched bases: 9. Germline CDR1 SGHTA, CDR2 FQGNSA. This CDR3 contains 17 residues. The CDR3 sequence is CASSLQVSSGSADTQYF. In DNA form, the CDR3 reads TGTGCCAGCAGCTTACAGGTTTCTAGCGGGAGTGCAGATACGCAGTATTTT.

The chain combines TRBV5-1 with TRBJ1-4, with TRBD1 matching 9 bases. V lost 0 bases to trimming and J lost 7 bases; unmatched junction nucleotides: 4. This CDR3 spans 15 amino acids. Germline CDR1 reads SGHRS; CDR2 reads YFSETQ. For the CDR3, the DNA is TGCGCCAGCAGCTTGGGTGGACAGGGGTTTGAAAAACTGTTTTTT. Translation: CASSLGGQGFEKLFF.

This rearrangement joins TRBV2 to TRBJ2-1, with 13 bases identical to TRBD2. V trimming: 4 bases; J trimming: 0 bases; junction bases outside the gene matches: 0. Germline loops: CDR1 SNHLY, CDR2 FYNNEI. This CDR3 spans 16 amino acids. CDR3 sequence reads: CASSGTSGGSYNEQFF. In nucleotides, the CDR3 is TGTGCCAGCAGTGGGACTAGCGGGGGCTCCTACAATGAGCAGTTCTTC.

The chain has TRBV5-1 and TRBJ2-1, with D perhaps TRBD2 (5 bases). This CDR3 is built from 15 residues. Germline CDR1 and CDR2: SGHRS and YFSETQ. V was cut by 7 bases and J by 9 bases, with 23 bases left in between. DNA of the CDR3: TGCGCCAGCGGTCTAAGTGGGAGCACTAACGGTGAGCAGTTCTTC. Translated: CASGLSGSTNGEQFF.

This chain uses TRBV19 with TRBJ2-7; 8 nucleotides line up with TRBD1. Germline-derived CDR1 and CDR2 are LNHDA and SQIVND (reference sequence). This CDR3 is built from 14 residues. Losses at the gene ends were 5 bases for V and 3 bases for J; bases not matched to a gene: 6. This CDR3 is CASSQTGDSYEQYF. In nucleotides, the CDR3 is TGTGCCAGTAGTCAGACAGGGGATAGCTACGAGCAGTACTTC.

The V call is TRBV19, the J call TRBJ1-5, with D maybe TRBD1 (6 bases). Trimming left V 5 bases short and J 5 bases short, with 16 bases between. The CDR3 runs to 15 residues. Germline assignment: CDR1 LNHDA and CDR2 SQIVND (reference sequence). The CDR3 region has the DNA TGTGCCAGTAGTGCTAACACGGCAGGGGATCAGCCCCAGCATTTT. This encodes CASSANTAGDQPQHF.

This rearrangement joins TRBV6-1 to TRBJ1-5, with TRBD1 matching over 9 bases. This CDR3 has 16 residues. V gave up 1 base and J gave up 5 bases; unmatched junction bases: 6. From germline, CDR1 is MNHNS and CDR2 SASEGT. This CDR3 is CASSEVATGGYQPQHF. CDR3 DNA: TGTGCCAGCAGTGAAGTGGCGACAGGGGGGTATCAGCCCCAGCATTTT.

V gene TRBV2 combines with J gene TRBJ2-3; 11 bases fit TRBD2. The CDR3 length is 14 residues. Germline loops: CDR1 SNHLY, CDR2 FYNNEI. V trimming: 8 bases; J trimming: 6 bases; junction bases outside the gene matches: 7. The CDR3 sequence: CASGSGRALDTQYF. The CDR3 nucleotides are TGTGCCAGCGGTAGCGGGAGGGCCCTGGATACGCAGTATTTT.

The chain's CDR3 is CSVDFSGLYNEQFF. DNA for the CDR3: TGCAGCGTTGATTTTAGCGGCCTCTACAATGAGCAGTTCTTC. The rearrangement joins TRBV29-1 to TRBJ2-1; perhaps TRBD2 as D (6 bases). The CDR3 spans 14 residues. V lost 3 bases to trimming and J lost 3 bases, with 12 bases between them. Germline CDR1 is SQVTM and CDR2 is ANQGSEA.

Notes on this clone: Other DNA sequences in this specimen translate into the identical CDR3. The chain is built from TRBV7-2 and TRBJ1-1; D is perhaps TRBD1 (6 bases). Germline lookup yields CDR1 SGHTA and CDR2 FQGNSA. CDR3 size: 13 residues. V was pared by 2 bases and J by 5 bases, with 9 bases between. CDR3 coding DNA: TGTGCCAGCAGCTTAATACAGGGTACTGAAGCTTTCTTT. It codes for CASSLIQGTEAFF.

The chain links TRBV28 to TRBJ2-5; D may be TRBD2 (6 bases). With 2 bases removed from V and 1 base from J, the gap between germline ends came to 8 bases. The CDR3 is 14 residues long. Germline lookup yields CDR1 MDHEN and CDR2 SYDVKM. CDR3 sequence (DNA): TGTGCCAGCAGTTTAGGGGGGTCCCAAGAGACCCAGTACTTC. This sequence encodes CASSLGGSQETQYF.

This clone occurred a few times. The sample carries other DNA sequences with the same CDR3. The V gene is TRBV7-2, the J gene TRBJ2-7; a weak D match, TRBD2 (5 bases). V lost 5 bases and J lost 2, with 7 bases in between. Germline assignment: CDR1 SGHTA and CDR2 FQGNSA. This CDR3 spans 12 amino acids. The CDR3: CASSPGTYEQYF. In DNA, the CDR3 is TGTGCCAGCAGCCCGGGGACCTACGAGCAGTACTTC.

The chain links TRBV7-6 to TRBJ2-1; 11 nucleotides match TRBD1. Germline loops: CDR1 SGHVS, CDR2 FNYEAQ. This CDR3 contains 16 residues. V trimming: 1 base; J trimming: 7 bases; junction bases outside the gene matches: 6. The CDR3 region has the DNA TGTGCCAGCAGCTTAGGTCGGGACAGGGGGAGAAATGAGCAGTTCTTC. This encodes CASSLGRDRGRNEQFF.

The chain carries TRBV25-1 and TRBJ1-2, with a weak D call TRBD1 (6 bases). The CDR3 loop spans 13 amino acids. V shed 1 base and J shed 4 bases, with 7 bases lying between them. Germline lookup yields CDR1 MGHDK and CDR2 SYGVNS. Here the CDR3 DNA reads TGTGCCAGCAGTGAATCAGGGGTCTATGGCTACACCTTC. Encoded protein: CASSESGVYGYTF.

The chain recombines TRBV6-5 with TRBJ2-1, with D maybe TRBD2 (6 bases). The CDR3 covers 15 residues. Germline assignment: CDR1 MNHEY and CDR2 SVGAGI. V shed 0 bases and J shed 3 bases, with 9 bases lying between them. CDR3 loop: CASSYSASVYNEQFF. Written as DNA, the CDR3 is TGTGCCAGCAGTTACTCGGCTAGCGTCTACAATGAGCAGTTCTTC.

This chain connects TRBV5-4 to TRBJ1-1; D call uncertain. The V gene's germline CDR1 is SGHNT and CDR2 YYREEE (reference sequence). The CDR3 is 15 amino acids. Trimming shortened V by 4 bases and J by 1 base, and 14 bases separated the two germline ends. This CDR3 reads CASSLISPGNTEAFF. DNA of the CDR3: TGTGCCAGCAGCCTTATTTCCCCGGGGAACACTGAAGCTTTCTTT. Combining the CDR3 with reference TRBV5-4 and TRBJ1-1 gives the whole variable domain ETGVTQSPTHLIKTRGQQVTLRCSSQSGHNTVSWYQQALGQGPQFIFQYYREEENGRGNFPPRFSGLQFPNYSSELNVNALELDDSALYLCASSLISPGNTEAFFGQGTRLTVV.

Regarding this clone: One junction end does not reproduce the germline sequence, and a read error may be involved. The chain joins TRBV7-2 to TRBJ1-5, with D hard to call. This CDR3 is 13 amino acids long. Germline assignment: CDR1 SGHTA and CDR2 FQGNSA. CDR3 loop: CASSRGSNRPQHF. The DNA for the CDR3 is TGTGCCAGCAGCCGCGGGAGCAATCGGCCCCAGCATTTT.

This clone occurred once. The chain carries TRBV6-6 and TRBJ1-1; possible D gene TRBD1, 5 bases. Germline V gives CDR1 MNHNY, CDR2 SVGAGI (reference sequence). Trimming left V 2 bases short and J 2 bases short, with 15 bases between. The CDR3 extends over 16 amino acids. The DNA of the CDR3 is TGTGCCAGCAGTTACCCCCGGGGGGGAGGAAACACTGAAGCTTTCTTT. Its translation is CASSYPRGGGNTEAFF.

A few counts support this clone. CDR3 in amino acids: CASSSFGQAEKLFF. The CDR3 DNA sequence: TGTGCCAGCAGCTCCTTCGGACAGGCTGAAAAACTGTTTTTT. The rearrangement uses TRBV5-4 and TRBJ1-4; TRBD1 aligns across 7 bases. V dropped 3 bases and J dropped 7; count of bases not matched to a gene: 6. This CDR3 is 14 amino acids long. CDR1 SGHNT and CDR2 YYREEE come from the germline V gene (reference sequence).

The chain is built from TRBV5-4 and TRBJ2-7, with TRBD2 identical over 12 bases. Germline V gene data show CDR1 as SGHNT and CDR2 as YYREEE (reference sequence). V shed 4 bases and J 2 bases; nucleotides not matched to a gene: 7. This CDR3 has 16 residues. The CDR3 protein is CASSAGTSGPPYEQYF. CDR3 DNA: TGTGCCAGCAGCGCCGGGACTAGCGGGCCACCCTACGAGCAGTACTTC.

The J gene is TRBJ2-7, the V gene TRBV7-2; D is unresolved. There are 12 residues in the CDR3. Trimming shortened V by 1 base and J by 4 bases, and 5 bases separated the two germline ends. Germline CDR1 reads SGHTA; CDR2 reads FQGNSA. CDR3 protein: CASSLDWYEQYF. CDR3 nucleotides: TGTGCCAGCAGCTTAGACTGGTACGAGCAGTACTTC.

This chain uses TRBV4-1 with TRBJ1-1, with TRBD1 matching 7 bases. CDR3 size: 15 residues. Germline V gene sequence: CDR1 MGHRA, CDR2 YSYEKL. J gave up 6 bases and V 2 bases, and 9 bases lay outside the gene matches. CDR3 sequence reads: CASSQSGGTVPEAFF. Here the CDR3 DNA reads TGCGCCAGCAGCCAAAGTGGGGGGACAGTCCCTGAAGCTTTCTTT.

As concerns this clone: At the DNA level, this CDR3 is encoded by other sequences in the same sample as well. The genes are TRBV18 and TRBJ2-7; 11 positions match TRBD2. With V trimmed by 6 bases and J by 4 bases, 5 bases remained unmatched. The CDR3 runs to 14 residues. CDR1 KGHSH and CDR2 LQKENI come from the germline V gene. CDR3: CASSPGTSGYEQYF. The CDR3 nucleotides are TGTGCCAGCTCCCCCGGGACTAGCGGATACGAGCAGTACTTC.

The chain combines TRBV7-9 with TRBJ2-1; 10 bases agree with TRBD2. The trim removed 6 bases at V and 4 bases at J, leaving 3 bases unmatched. CDR1 is SEHNR, CDR2 FQNEAQ, per germline (reference sequence). The CDR3 is 14 residues long. The CDR3 is CASRPAGGYNEQFF. CDR3 nucleotides: TGTGCCAGCAGGCCAGCGGGAGGGTACAATGAGCAGTTCTTC.

This sequence joins TRBV5-1 and TRBJ2-5, with TRBD2 matching 7 bases. The CDR3 is 14 residues long. Trimming removed 4 bases from V and 5 bases from J; junction bases left unmatched: 8. CDR1 is SGHRS and CDR2 is YFSETQ in the germline V gene. In DNA, the CDR3 is TGCGCCAGCAGCAGACCAGCGGGAATGGAGACCCAGTACTTC. The encoded protein is CASSRPAGMETQYF. The full variable domain, rest sourced from reference TRBV5-1 and TRBJ2-5, is KAGVTQTPRYLIKTRGQQVTLSCSPISGHRSVSWYQQTPGQGLQFLFEYFSETQRNKGNFPGRFSGRQFSNSRSEMNVSTLELGDSALYLCASSRPAGMETQYFGPGTRLLVL.

This clone was seen just once. This chain connects TRBV7-8 to TRBJ2-7, with D hard to call. The CDR3 covers 14 residues. The germline V gene has CDR1 SGHVS and CDR2 FQNEAQ. V lost 3 bases and J lost 1, with 10 bases in between. CDR3 sequence: CASSLTPPSYEQYF. For the CDR3, the DNA is TGTGCCAGCAGCTTGACACCCCCGTCCTACGAGCAGTACTTC.

The CDR3 is CASTSVGEETQYF. The DNA for the CDR3 is TGTGCCAGCACCAGTGTCGGGGAAGAGACCCAGTACTTC. The chain couples TRBV7-9 to TRBJ2-5; possible D gene TRBD2, 5 bases. The germline CDR1 and CDR2 sequences are SEHNR and FQNEAQ (reference sequence). The CDR3 extends over 13 amino acids. V lost 7 bases to trimming and J lost 3 bases, with 12 bases between them.

The chain is built from TRBV10-2 and TRBJ2-1; 10 bases line up with TRBD2. Per the germline V gene, CDR1 is WSHSY and CDR2 is SAAADI. Trimming took 3 bases from V and 4 from J; bases not matched to a gene: 9. The CDR3 sequence is 17 residues long. CDR3 sequence reads: CASSDDLAGGRYNEQFF. CDR3 in DNA: TGCGCCAGCAGTGATGACTTAGCGGGAGGCCGATACAATGAGCAGTTCTTC.

The chain employs TRBV5-1 and TRBJ2-7; 11 nucleotides match TRBD1. Germline V lookup: CDR1 SGHRS, CDR2 YFSETQ. The CDR3 has 15 amino acids. Trimming removed 4 bases from V and 6 bases from J; junction bases left unmatched: 9. This chain's CDR3 is CASSTEGQGVGEQYF. Here the CDR3 DNA reads TGCGCCAGCAGCACTGAGGGACAGGGGGTTGGCGAGCAGTACTTC. Looking up the rest from reference TRBV5-1 and TRBJ2-7 gives the full variable domain: KAGVTQTPRYLIKTRGQQVTLSCSPISGHRSVSWYQQTPGQGLQFLFEYFSETQRNKGNFPGRFSGRQFSNSRSEMNVSTLELGDSALYLCASSTEGQGVGEQYFGPGTRLTVT.

The CDR3 protein is CASSLKSLASQANYGYTF. For the CDR3, the DNA is TGTGCCAGCAGCTTAAAATCCCTAGCCTCACAAGCTAACTATGGCTACACCTTC. V is TRBV7-8 and J is TRBJ1-2; D is ambiguous. Germline V gene lookup returns CDR1 SGHVS and CDR2 FQNEAQ. V dropped 2 bases and J dropped 0 bases, with 19 bases sitting between them. The CDR3 totals 18 residues.